This T cell receptor (beta chain) was sequenced for a study of OX40 agonist ivuxolimab in advanced cancers. Study findings and constraints: Compared with CD4+, CD8+ T cells on average had more expanded clones. No determination was made of the antigen specificity of the expanded peripheral T cells.

The CDR3 is made up of 15 amino acids. Of note for this clone: Antigen unknown.

With autoimmune disease history or systemic immunosuppression, patients were excluded. Blood sampling was done at baseline, cycle 4 day 1, and cycle 7 day 1. Only in-frame clones appear in the TCRdb table, and some are missing; sequencing was by immunoSEQ multiplex PCR. The table lists around 63,000 clones, roughly four fifths of them singletons. The specimen was CD4+ or CD8+ T cells sorted from blood, collected in a trial of the OX40 agonist ivuxolimab. This chain links TRBV7-5 with TRBJ2-3. TRBV7-5 is a pseudogene locus. The receptor was derived from an adult with an advanced solid tumor such as melanoma, head and neck, liver or kidney cancer. The CDR3 here is CARWGLGGKGYTQYF. CDR3 DNA sequence: TGTGCCAGATGGGGATTAGGGGGGAAGGGGTATACGCAGTATTTT.